These 5 T cell receptor beta chains came from one sample sequenced in a study of blood T cell repertoires in COVID-19. TCRdb keeps only in-frame clones here, not all; method: immunoSEQ multiplex PCR. The repertoire holds over 200,000 clones, roughly 88% seen once, with 2% to 3% in the top ten. The sample comprised PBMCs or T cells enriched from blood (not recorded which). Every receptor here comes from a woman in her forties with acute COVID-19.

The chain combines TRBV25-1 with TRBJ1-3; the match to TRBD1 covers 9 bases. Germline V gene lookup returns CDR1 MGHDK and CDR2 SYGVNS. The CDR3 covers 11 residues. The V segment lost 8 bases and the J segment 10 bases; nucleotides outside the gene matches: 3. The CDR3 loop reads CASGQGKTIYF. As DNA, the CDR3 is TGTGCCAGCGGACAGGGGAAGACCATATATTTT.

V gene TRBV2 combines with J gene TRBJ1-5, with unresolved D. V gave up 7 bases and J gave up 6 bases, with 13 bases separating them. The CDR3 is made up of 13 amino acids. CDR1 SNHLY and CDR2 FYNNEI come from the germline V gene. The CDR3 reads CASMRRISQPQHF. Written as DNA, the CDR3 is TGTGCCAGCATGCGGCGCATAAGTCAGCCCCAGCATTTT.

The V call is TRBV30, the J call TRBJ1-1, with 11 bases fitting TRBD1. The CDR3 extends over 18 amino acids. V gave up 4 bases and J gave up 5 bases; unmatched junction bases: 18. CDR1 and CDR2 from the germline V gene are GTSNPN and SVGIG (reference sequence). DNA of the CDR3: TGTGCCTGGATCCGGACAGGGGGCGCGAGGACCGGCCAAACTGAAGCTTTCTTT. Its protein is CAWIRTGGARTGQTEAFF.

About this clone itself: This same CDR3 is encoded by further DNA sequences in the sample. The rearrangement uses TRBV5-5 and TRBJ2-7; no definite D call. CDR3 length: 15 amino acids. V lost 1 base, J lost 5 bases, and 16 bases lay in between. From germline, CDR1 is SGHKS and CDR2 YYEKEE (reference sequence). DNA for the CDR3: TGTGCCAGCAGCTTGAGGTCTGACAATTCCGACGAGCAGTACTTC. Translating gives CASSLRSDNSDEQYF.

The chain links TRBV19 to TRBJ1-2, with 9 nucleotides matching TRBD1. The junction had 2 bases not matched to a gene; V was cut back by 4 bases and J by 2 bases. The germline V gene has CDR1 LNHDA and CDR2 SQIVND (reference sequence). The CDR3 loop spans 14 amino acids. Here the CDR3 DNA reads TGTGCCAGTAGTAGAGGACAGGGGAACTATGGCTACACCTTC. Translated: CASSRGQGNYGYTF.